The 26 T cell receptor beta chains given below trace back to one sample, sequenced in a study of tumor and adjacent non-tumor tissue in lung cancer. TCRbeta libraries were built with three rounds of nested PCR, modified from ARM-PCR. TCRdb processed the multiplex PCR reads anew with MiXCR; each CDR3 protein has one entry. In the table there are tens of thousands of distinct CDR3 sequences, around four fifths of which are singletons. RNA was extracted from bulk tissue without any cell sorting. The material sequenced was lung tumor tissue. The origin of the receptors is a woman in her forties or fifties with non-small cell lung cancer.

Comment on this clonotype: The junction and the germline gene differ at one end; a read error may be behind it. The chain carries TRBV29-1 and TRBJ2-5, with D perhaps TRBD2 (6 bases). Germline lookup yields CDR1 SQVTM and CDR2 ANQGSEA. The CDR3 length is 9 residues. The CDR3 region has the DNA TGCGTCGTACGGGAGACCCTGTATTTC. Translated, it gives CVVRETLYF.

With regard to this clonotype: A read error is likely, as this CDR3 ends without the conserved phenylalanine or tryptophan. The rearrangement uses TRBV6-5 and TRBJ2-7; TRBD2 might be the D (6 bases). Germline CDR1 and CDR2: MNHEY and SVGAGI. The CDR3 has 15 residues. Deletions cut 6 bases from V and 3 bases from J, with 18 bases between. CDR3 in DNA: TGTGCCAGCAGCCTGAGGGCAGGGACTGGCTACGAGCAGTACATC. Protein: CASSLRAGTGYEQYI.

To note about this clonotype: The junction departs from germline at one end; a sequencing error may be responsible. This rearrangement joins TRBV12-3 or TRBV12-4 to TRBJ2-7; 7 bases are shared with TRBD2. This CDR3 region has 15 residues. CDR3 bases: TGTACCAGCAGCCGTTTGTGGGGGGGGTCATACGAGCAGTACTTC. Translated: CTSSRLWGGSYEQYF.

Worth noting for this clonotype: Since no conserved phenylalanine or tryptophan closes the CDR3, a read error is the likely cause. The gene calls are TRBV12-3 or TRBV12-4 and TRBJ2-7; 14 bases are shared with TRBD2. V lost 5 bases, J lost 2 bases, and 11 bases stayed unmatched. The CDR3 length is 18 residues. For the CDR3, the DNA is TGTGCCAGCAGTCACTCCCTCGGACTAGCGGGAGGTGCCTACGAGCAGTACTCC. Amino acid sequence: CASSHSLGLAGGAYEQYS.

In this sample, this clonotype turned up once. Relative to the germline gene, one junction end is altered; a read error may explain this. This chain joins TRBV6-5 and TRBJ1-1; 8 bases map to TRBD1. CDR3 size: 15 residues. The V gene's germline CDR1 is MNHEY and CDR2 SVGAGI. Here the CDR3 DNA reads TGTGCCACCAGTCAACAGGGGGGCGGCGACACTGAAGCTTTCTTT. This sequence encodes CATSQQGGGDTEAFF.

Note on this clonotype: A read error may explain this, as a much larger clone is one base away. This chain connects TRBV5-1 to TRBJ2-5; 8 nucleotides line up with TRBD2. The CDR3 is made up of 17 amino acids. Germline values: CDR1 SGHRS, CDR2 YFSETQ. Trimming cost V 0 bases and J 3 bases; bases outside gene matches: 10. CDR3 DNA: TGCGCCAGCAGCTTGGAGCTGAGTAGCGGGGAGAAAGAGACCCAGTACTTC. Encoded protein: CASSLELSSGEKETQYF.

A word on this clonotype: Relative to the germline gene, one junction end is altered; a read error may explain this. The V call is TRBV29-1, the J call TRBJ2-3, with 7 bases lining up with TRBD1. The CDR3 is 14 amino acids. Looked up from germline, CDR1 is SQVTM and CDR2 is ANQGSEA. CDR3 region: CNVEGGTAEDTQYF. The CDR3 coding sequence is TGCAACGTTGAAGGGGGCACGGCGGAAGATACGCAGTATTTT.

The CDR3 DNA sequence: TGTGCCAGGAGGGACAGGAGGGGGAACTACGAGCAGTACTTC. Translation gives CARRDRRGNYEQYF. The chain links TRBV6-6 to TRBJ2-7, with 8 bases fitting TRBD1. CDR3 length: 14 amino acids. CDR1 is MNHNY, CDR2 SVGAGI, per germline (reference sequence). Unmatched junction bases numbered 10, after V lost 9 bases and J lost 3 bases.

Worth noting for this clonotype: At one of its ends the junction is not consistent with the germline gene, which may arise from a read error. The chain combines TRBV6-5 with TRBJ2-1, with TRBD1 matching over 9 bases. The CDR3 runs 16 residues. From germline, CDR1 is MNHEY and CDR2 SVGAGI. This CDR3 is CASSYFRDRVDNKQFF. CDR3 DNA sequence: TGTGCCAGCAGTTACTTCCGGGACAGGGTCGACAATAAGCAGTTCTTC.

As regards this clonotype: A junction boundary mismatches the germline segment, possibly from a read error. The gene calls are TRBV28 and TRBJ2-7, with D tentatively TRBD1 or TRBD2 (5 bases each). The CDR3 runs 14 residues. Looked up from germline, CDR1 is MDHEN and CDR2 is SYDVKM. The CDR3 spells CASSLSRGGHEHYF. The DNA for the CDR3 is TGTGCCAGCAGTTTGTCGAGGGGCGGACACGAGCACTACTTC.

Note on this clonotype: A read error may explain this, as a much larger clone is one base away. V gene TRBV28 combines with J gene TRBJ2-7; D possibly corresponds to TRBD1 (6 bases). CDR1 MDHEN and CDR2 SYDVKM come from the germline V gene. The CDR3 has 14 residues. CDR3 nucleotide sequence: TGTACCAGCAGTCTCACGGGACACCTCTACGAGCAGTACTTC. Encoded protein: CTSSLTGHLYEQYF.

To note about this clonotype: Given the absence of the conserved phenylalanine or tryptophan at the CDR3 end, a read error is likely. The chain links TRBV6-5 to TRBJ1-6, with D perhaps matching TRBD1 (5 bases). The CDR3 is 17 amino acids. Germline V CDR1 and CDR2: MNHEY, SVGAGI. In nucleotides, the CDR3 is TGTGCCAGCAGTTACTCGAGAAGGGGTTGGGAAAATTCACACCTCCACTCT. It yields the protein CASSYSRRGWENSHLHS.

A note on this clonotype: Being one base from a much bigger clone, this may be a read error. The chain couples TRBV30 to TRBJ2-7; D tentatively reads TRBD1 or TRBD2 (5 bases each). In germline, CDR1 is GTSNPN, CDR2 SVGIG (reference sequence). This CDR3 contains 14 residues. Here the CDR3 reads CSWSVTGRQYEQYF. The CDR3 nucleotides are TGTTCCTGGAGTGTAACGGGACGGCAATACGAGCAGTACTTC.

A remark on this clonotype: One end of the junction varies from germline; a read error may be responsible. The CDR3 DNA reads as TGTGCCAGCAGCCCGGGAAAGAGCGTAGAGACTCAGTACTTC. Translating gives CASSPGKSVETQYF. V usage is TRBV11-1 and J usage is TRBJ2-5; weak D call: TRBD2 (5 bases). The CDR3 is made up of 14 amino acids. Germline CDR1 is SGHAT and CDR2 is FQDESV (reference sequence).

This clonotype was detected only once. The chain couples TRBV20-1 to TRBJ1-5; D remains unclear. Germline V gives CDR1 DFQATT, CDR2 SNEGSKA (reference sequence). The length of the CDR3 is 11 residues. Trimming shortened V by 5 bases and J by 9 bases, and 11 bases separated the two germline ends. CDR3 in amino acids: CSAETGGPQHF. Here the CDR3 DNA reads TGCAGTGCTGAGACGGGTGGGCCCCAGCATTTT.

Comment on this clonotype: One end of the junction fails to match germline, which may point to a read error. CDR3 nucleotide sequence: TGTGCCAGCAGTTACTGGGGCTGGGGCTCCTACAAGCAGTACTTC. This encodes CASSYWGWGSYKQYF. The chain carries TRBV6-2 or TRBV6-3 and TRBJ2-7; D possibly corresponds to TRBD1 (5 bases). The CDR3 has 15 residues. Per germline, CDR1 MNHEY and CDR2 SVGEGT.

With regard to this clonotype: Germline is not matched at one junction end, which may reflect a read error. This chain uses TRBV6-2 or TRBV6-3 with TRBJ2-2, with 14 bases aligning to TRBD2. The germline CDR1 and CDR2 sequences are MNHEY and SVGEGT. The length of the CDR3 is 17 residues. CDR3 sequence (DNA): TGTGCCAGCAGTTCCCGGACTAGCGGGAGGAGGACCGGGGAGCTGCTTTTT. Translated: CASSSRTSGRRTGELLF.

The chain has TRBV7-9 and TRBJ2-4; 7 bases map to TRBD1. Germline CDR1 reads SEHNR; CDR2 reads FQNEAQ (reference sequence). The CDR3 totals 13 residues. CDR3 nucleotides: TGTGTCAACAGCAGGGGGGCCAAAAACATTCAGTACTTC. Protein sequence: CVNSRGAKNIQYF.

On this clonotype itself: One junction end does not reproduce the germline sequence, and a read error may be involved. This chain uses TRBV11-2 with TRBJ2-3; 8 nucleotides agree with TRBD1. This CDR3 comprises 15 residues. Germline V gives CDR1 SGHAT, CDR2 FQNNGV. The CDR3 region has the DNA TGTACCAGCAACCCGGGACAGGCGTACACAGACACACAGTATTTT. Protein: CTSNPGQAYTDTQYF.

As regards this clonotype: Germline and junction disagree at one end, which may indicate a read error. J is TRBJ2-7 and V is TRBV11-2; D uncertain. This CDR3 contains 13 residues. In germline, CDR1 is SGHAT, CDR2 FQNNGV. CDR3 region: CTSSSPNRVGQYF. The CDR3 bases are TGTACCAGCAGCTCACCCAATAGGGTCGGACAGTACTTC.

This clonotype was counted many times. V is TRBV19 and J is TRBJ2-2, with 9 bases fitting TRBD1. This CDR3 region has 14 residues. The V gene end was trimmed by 6 bases and the J gene end by 5 bases; junction bases not matched to a gene: 4. CDR1 LNHDA and CDR2 SQIVND come from the germline V gene (reference sequence). CDR3 residues: CASSGGTGTGELFF. The CDR3 DNA reads as TGTGCCAGTAGCGGGGGGACAGGGACCGGGGAGCTGTTTTTT.

The chain carries TRBV2 and TRBJ2-5; possibly TRBD1 for D (7 bases). V lost 6 bases and J lost 1, with 9 bases in between. The germline V gene encodes CDR1 SNHLY and CDR2 FYNNEI. There are 13 residues in the CDR3. The CDR3 reads CASRRDSQETQYF. Here the CDR3 DNA reads TGTGCCAGCAGGCGGGACAGCCAAGAGACCCAGTACTTC.

This clonotype occurred once. With a much larger clone just one base away, this may be a read error. The chain has TRBV28 and TRBJ1-2; tentative D call: TRBD1 (5 bases). The CDR3 runs to 14 residues. Germline V gives CDR1 MDHEN, CDR2 SYDVKM. The V end lost 3 bases, the J end lost 7 bases, and 15 bases lay between the germline ends. CDR3 nucleotide sequence: TGTGCCAGCAGTTTTGGGATAGGGAGGGGTGGCTACACCTTC. As protein: CASSFGIGRGGYTF.

The table lists this clonotype with a count of one. The junction shows a germline mismatch at one end, possibly a read error. The V and J genes are TRBV6-4 and TRBJ2-2; 8 bases fit TRBD2. The CDR3 is made up of 15 amino acids. From germline, CDR1 is MRHNA and CDR2 SNTAGT. The CDR3 reads CASSTSGSNTGELIF. The CDR3 DNA reads TGTGCCAGCAGTACCAGCGGGAGCAACACCGGGGAGCTGATTTTT.

The chain carries TRBV28 and TRBJ2-3; weak D call: TRBD1 (5 bases). V lost 7 bases and J 7 bases, leaving 18 bases between the germline ends. There are 14 residues in the CDR3. Germline loops: CDR1 MDHEN, CDR2 SYDVKM. CDR3 sequence reads: CASIMRTTLNTQYF. CDR3 DNA sequence: TGTGCCAGCATTATGAGGACAACCTTGAATACGCAGTATTTT.

As to this clonotype: The germline gene is not matched at one end of the junction; a read error may be the cause. V is TRBV6-1 and J is TRBJ2-3, with 8 bases identical to TRBD2. The CDR3 runs 20 residues. CDR1 and CDR2 (germline): MNHNS, SASEGT. The CDR3 DNA follows: TGTGCCAGCAGTGAAATTCCGTGGGAGAGCGGGAGACCAAGCATAGATATGCAGTATTTT. Amino acid sequence: CASSEIPWESGRPSIDMQYF.